These 26 T cell receptor beta chains were all obtained from the same sample, sequenced in a study of blood T cell repertoires in COVID-19. Method: immunoSEQ multiplex PCR; TCRdb's copy keeps in-frame clones and lacks some. The data hold 200,000 to 250,000 clones, with over 80% observed a single time. The sequencing input was PBMCs or T cells enriched from blood (not recorded which). Source of these receptors: a man aged 25-45 years who had recovered from COVID-19.

The CDR3 nucleotides read TGTGCCAGCAGCTTAGCCCGACAGGCACTAGCGGGATTCTCCTACGAGCAGTACTTC. As protein: CASSLARQALAGFSYEQYF. The gene calls are TRBV7-2 and TRBJ2-7; TRBD2 agrees at 10 bases. This CDR3 spans 19 amino acids. Germline V gene data show CDR1 as SGHTA and CDR2 as FQGNSA. V trimming: 0 bases; J trimming: 0 bases; junction bases outside the gene matches: 11.

This clone was detected once. This chain links TRBV25-1 with TRBJ2-5; 7 bases agree with TRBD2. V lost 1 base to trimming and J lost 1 base; unmatched junction nucleotides: 6. Germline CDR1 reads MGHDK; CDR2 reads SYGVNS. The CDR3 length is 16 residues. The CDR3 nucleotides read TGTGCCAGCAGTGAATCCAGTCAGCGGGGCCAAGAGACCCAGTACTTC. Amino acid sequence: CASSESSQRGQETQYF.

The rearrangement links TRBV12-5 to TRBJ2-3; a possible D gene is TRBD1 (5 bases). V lost 1 base and J lost 0, with 11 bases in between. Germline V gene data show CDR1 as LGHNT and CDR2 as FRNRAP. The CDR3 runs 16 residues. DNA for the CDR3: TGTGCTAGTGGTTTGGCGCAGGGATCTAGCACAGATACGCAGTATTTT. Amino acids: CASGLAQGSSTDTQYF.

CDR3 protein: CATSDRVTGELFF. The CDR3 coding sequence is TGTGCCACCAGTGACCGGGTCACCGGGGAGCTGTTTTTT. The V call is TRBV24-1, the J call TRBJ2-2; no firm D call. Between the trimmed V and J ends, which lost 4 bases and 4 bases, there was a span of 6 bases. CDR1 and CDR2 from the germline V gene are KGHDR and SFDVKD. This CDR3 has 13 residues.

V is TRBV11-2 and J is TRBJ1-2, with TRBD1 matching 11 bases. Germline V CDR1 and CDR2: SGHAT, FQNNGV. J was trimmed by 4 bases and V by 3 bases; bases with no gene match: 7. CDR3 length equals 16 residues. The CDR3 region has the DNA TGTGCCAGCAGCTTTTCCCGGACAGGGGGCGTCTATGGCTACACCTTC. Protein sequence: CASSFSRTGGVYGYTF.

The V call is TRBV19, the J call TRBJ2-2; TRBD2 aligns across 16 bases. The germline V gene has CDR1 LNHDA and CDR2 SQIVND (reference sequence). CDR3 length: 19 residues. J gave up 6 bases and V 6 bases, and 13 bases lay outside the gene matches. The CDR3 loop is CASRRGLAGGLDYAGELFF. CDR3 DNA sequence: TGTGCCAGTAGGAGGGGACTAGCGGGGGGGCTTGACTACGCCGGGGAGCTGTTTTTT.

The genes are TRBV5-1 and TRBJ2-7, with D tentatively TRBD1 (5 bases). This CDR3 has 14 residues. From germline, CDR1 is SGHRS and CDR2 YFSETQ. Between the trimmed V and J ends, which lost 1 base and 3 bases, there was a span of 11 bases. The CDR3 sequence is CASSLQDISYEQYF. The CDR3 nucleotides are TGCGCCAGCAGCTTGCAGGACATTAGCTACGAGCAGTACTTC.

This clone showed up just once. V and J are TRBV30 and TRBJ1-1; perhaps TRBD1 as D (5 bases). The CDR3 runs 15 residues. The germline CDR1 and CDR2 sequences are GTSNPN and SVGIG (reference sequence). V was shortened by 3 bases and J by 1 base, with 15 bases between the two germline ends. CDR3 DNA: TGTGCCTGGAGGAAGGGGAATGATTGGAACACTGAAGCTTTCTTT. Translated, it gives CAWRKGNDWNTEAFF.

This chain uses TRBV12-3 or TRBV12-4 with TRBJ1-2; D is perhaps TRBD1 (6 bases). The CDR3 covers 13 residues. V lost 3 bases to trimming and J lost 8 bases, with 13 bases between them. The CDR3 reads CASSFEGGEGYTF. Written as DNA, the CDR3 is TGTGCCAGCAGTTTTGAAGGGGGTGAGGGCTACACCTTC.

CDR3 coding DNA: TGTGCCAGCAGTCTCTCCGGGACAGCTAATGAAAAACTGTTTTTT. Its protein product is CASSLSGTANEKLFF. The V call is TRBV5-6, the J call TRBJ1-4; 7 nucleotides agree with TRBD1. The germline V gene encodes CDR1 SGHDT and CDR2 YYEEEE. This CDR3 has 15 residues. V was pared by 5 bases and J by 3 bases, with 7 bases of the junction left unmatched.

This chain links TRBV7-2 with TRBJ1-4; D gene uncertain. CDR3 length: 16 amino acids. V was shortened by 1 base and J by 8 bases, with 17 bases between the two germline ends. CDR1 is SGHTA, CDR2 FQGNSA, per germline. CDR3 loop: CASSLGTGVRNEKLFF. For the CDR3, the DNA is TGTGCCAGCAGCTTAGGAACCGGGGTCCGGAACGAAAAACTGTTTTTT.

This rearrangement joins TRBV5-1 to TRBJ2-5; 10 nucleotides line up with TRBD2. This CDR3 region has 15 residues. The V segment lost 3 bases and the J segment 5 bases; nucleotides outside the gene matches: 7. The V gene's germline CDR1 is SGHRS and CDR2 YFSETQ. The CDR3 bases are TGCGCCAGCAGCTCCGGGACTAGCGTGGCGGAGACCCAGTACTTC. This gives the protein CASSSGTSVAETQYF.

This chain uses TRBV18 with TRBJ2-1, with 12 bases lining up with TRBD2. V lost 0 bases and J lost 7; bases outside the gene matches: 10. There are 18 residues in the CDR3. Germline V CDR1 and CDR2: KGHSH, LQKENI. CDR3 nucleotides: TGTGCCAGCTCACCACCGTCAATCCGACTAGCGGGGGTGAATGAGCAGTTCTTC. This translates into CASSPPSIRLAGVNEQFF.

This chain connects TRBV7-2 to TRBJ1-1, with D perhaps TRBD1 (6 bases). V lost 1 base, J lost 1 base, and 7 bases lay in between. This CDR3 comprises 14 residues. The germline gives CDR1 SGHTA, CDR2 FQGNSA. CDR3 in DNA: TGTGCCAGCAGCTTAGGGACAGAGAACACTGAAGCTTTCTTT. Translation gives CASSLGTENTEAFF.

V is TRBV9 and J is TRBJ2-1, with TRBD2 matching 8 bases. V lost 3 bases and J lost 10; bases outside the gene matches: 12. The CDR3 runs to 15 residues. Germline loops: CDR1 SGDLS, CDR2 YYNGEE. CDR3 DNA sequence: TGTGCCAGCAGCGCTACTACCGGGACTAGTGGAGAGCAGTTCTTC. Its protein product is CASSATTGTSGEQFF. Filled out from reference TRBV9 and TRBJ2-1, the complete variable domain reads DSGVTQTPKHLITATGQRVTLRCSPRSGDLSVYWYQQSLDQGLQFLIQYYNGEERAKGNILERFSAQQFPDLHSELNLSSLELGDSALYFCASSATTGTSGEQFFGPGTRLTVL.

CDR3 in DNA: TGTGCCAGCACGGGACAGGGGCAGGGCTATGGCTACACCTTC. Translation: CASTGQGQGYGYTF. The rearrangement joins TRBV11-2 to TRBJ1-2, with 10 bases identical to TRBD1. V lost 7 bases, J lost 4 bases, and 6 bases stayed unmatched. CDR3 size: 14 residues. The germline V gene has CDR1 SGHAT and CDR2 FQNNGV. Drawing the rest from reference TRBV11-2 and TRBJ1-2, the complete variable domain is EAGVAQSPRYKIIEKRQSVAFWCNPISGHATLYWYQQILGQGPKLLIQFQNNGVVDDSQLPKDRFSAERLKGVDSTLKIQPAKLEDSAVYLCASTGQGQGYGYTFGSGTRLTVV.

This chain links TRBV2 with TRBJ2-2, with 10 positions matching TRBD2. With 10 bases clipped from V and 1 base from J, the junction kept 3 bases outside the gene matches. In germline, CDR1 is SNHLY, CDR2 FYNNEI. CDR3 length: 14 residues. The CDR3 coding sequence is TGTGCCACAGCTAGCGGGAGGAACACCGGGGAGCTGTTTTTT. It yields the protein CATASGRNTGELFF.

This chain uses TRBV14 with TRBJ2-7, with D tentatively TRBD1 (5 bases). Germline CDR1 and CDR2: SGHDN and FVKESK. There are 14 residues in the CDR3. V shed 2 bases and J shed 3 bases, with 11 bases lying between them. The CDR3 spells CASSQNNRYYEQYF. Here the CDR3 DNA reads TGTGCCAGCAGCCAAAATAACAGGTACTACGAGCAGTACTTC. The full variable domain, completed using reference TRBV14 and TRBJ2-7, is EAGVTQFPSHSVIEKGQTVTLRCDPISGHDNLYWYRRVMGKEIKFLLHFVKESKQDESGMPNNRFLAERTGGTYSTLKVQPAELEDSGVYFCASSQNNRYYEQYFGPGTRLTVT.

The chain uses TRBV3-1 (or the pseudogene TRBV3-2) and TRBJ1-4, with 9 positions matching TRBD1. Germline CDR1 and CDR2: LGHDT and YNNKEL (reference sequence). V dropped 1 base and J dropped 4; count of bases not matched to a gene: 10. CDR3 length: 18 residues. The CDR3 DNA follows: TGTGCCAGCAGCCAAGTGGAAATCGGGACAGGGATTAATGAAAAACTGTTTTTT. It translates to CASSQVEIGTGINEKLFF.

The chain uses TRBV4-2 and TRBJ2-7, with D tentatively TRBD1 (6 bases). Looked up from germline, CDR1 is LGHNA and CDR2 is YNFKEQ. The CDR3 is 15 residues long. Trimming shortened V by 1 base and J by 6 bases, and 16 bases separated the two germline ends. The CDR3 bases are TGTGCCAGCAGCCAAGTCTTCACAGGGAAAGGCGAGCAGTACTTC. It encodes CASSQVFTGKGEQYF.

The genes are TRBV2 and TRBJ2-3, with 7 bases identical to TRBD1. Germline-derived CDR1 and CDR2 are SNHLY and FYNNEI. Trimming cost V 4 bases and J 14 bases; bases outside gene matches: 6. The CDR3 is 11 residues long. CDR3 DNA sequence: TGTGCCAGCAGTGGAAGGGGGCTAGCGTATTTT. Residues: CASSGRGLAYF.

The chain is built from TRBV24-1 and TRBJ1-5; 7 nucleotides agree with TRBD1. V lost 3 bases to trimming and J lost 2 bases; unmatched junction nucleotides: 3. The V gene's germline CDR1 is KGHDR and CDR2 SFDVKD. CDR3 size: 15 residues. In nucleotides, the CDR3 is TGTGCCACCAGTGATGCCGGGACAGGCAATCAGCCCCAGCATTTT. The encoded protein is CATSDAGTGNQPQHF.

This clone was observed a handful of times. The chain couples TRBV5-1 to TRBJ1-2; D not certain. Trimming pared 0 bases from V and 8 bases from J, leaving 11 bases between. Germline assignment: CDR1 SGHRS and CDR2 YFSETQ. The CDR3 has 13 residues. The CDR3 DNA follows: TGCGCCAGCAGCTTGGCCGGGTTAAGCGGCTACACCTTC. As protein: CASSLAGLSGYTF.

This rearrangement joins TRBV10-3 to TRBJ2-3; the D gene is possibly TRBD2 (7 bases). The germline V gene encodes CDR1 ENHRY and CDR2 SYGVKD. The length of the CDR3 is 17 residues. Trimming shortened V by 2 bases and J by 2 bases, and 17 bases separated the two germline ends. The CDR3 nucleotides are TGTGCCATCAGTGAGGAGGGGGGGTCCACCAACACAGATACGCAGTATTTT. Its protein product is CAISEEGGSTNTDTQYF.

The chain couples TRBV5-1 to TRBJ1-5; perhaps TRBD1 as D (6 bases). V lost 0 bases and J lost 0, with 10 bases in between. From germline, CDR1 is SGHRS and CDR2 YFSETQ. CDR3 length equals 16 residues. The CDR3 region is CASSLGDNYSNQPQHF. The CDR3 region has the DNA TGCGCCAGCAGCTTGGGGGACAATTATAGCAATCAGCCCCAGCATTTT.

This rearrangement joins TRBV7-2 to TRBJ2-2, with a possible D match to TRBD2 (5 bases). This CDR3 has 16 residues. Trimming removed 4 bases at V and 9 bases at J, with 21 bases between. Germline CDR1 SGHTA, CDR2 FQGNSA. CDR3: CASSSGGSTGTRELFF. CDR3 DNA: TGTGCCAGCAGCTCCGGAGGTTCAACTGGAACCCGGGAGCTGTTTTTT.